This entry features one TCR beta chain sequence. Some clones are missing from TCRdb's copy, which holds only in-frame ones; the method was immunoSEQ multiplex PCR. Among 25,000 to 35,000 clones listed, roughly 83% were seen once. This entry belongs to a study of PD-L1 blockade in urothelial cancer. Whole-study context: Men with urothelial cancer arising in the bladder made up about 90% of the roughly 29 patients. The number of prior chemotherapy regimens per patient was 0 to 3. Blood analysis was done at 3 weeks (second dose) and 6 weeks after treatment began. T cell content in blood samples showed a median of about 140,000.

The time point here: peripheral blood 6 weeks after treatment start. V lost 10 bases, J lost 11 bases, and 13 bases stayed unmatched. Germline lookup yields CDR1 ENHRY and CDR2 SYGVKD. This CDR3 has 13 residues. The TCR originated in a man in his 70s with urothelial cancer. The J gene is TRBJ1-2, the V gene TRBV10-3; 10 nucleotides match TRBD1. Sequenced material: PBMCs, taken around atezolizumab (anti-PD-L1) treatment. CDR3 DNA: TGTGCCACTCGGAGGGGACAGGGGATCCCTTACACCTTC. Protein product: CATRRGQGIPYTF.